The 2 T cell receptor beta chains given below trace back to one sample, sequenced in a study of blood T cell repertoires in COVID-19 (dated by TCRdb to 2020 to 2022). Libraries came from the immunoSEQ multiplex PCR assay. The source is immuneACCESS, and TCRdb retained only in-frame sequences with V and J called. Part of the clones is not carried over; for the studies checked, unresolved V genes explain less than half of this, and the remainder is unexplained. Recorded for this sample are a few hundred thousand clones; 89% of them occurred a single time. Jointly, the top ten make up approximately 3% of the sample. Sequenced sample: peripheral blood. The source of these receptors is a woman aged 30 to 39 with COVID-19, enrolled during active disease.

The V and J genes are TRBV19 and TRBJ1-5, with TRBD1 as a possible D gene (6 bases). V dropped 3 bases and J dropped 0 bases, with 12 bases sitting between them. The CDR3 covers 16 residues. Germline V gene lookup returns CDR1 LNHDA and CDR2 SQIVND (reference sequence). CDR3 bases: TGTGCCAGTAGTATGGACAGACGGCGTAGCAATCAGCCCCAGCATTTT. Protein sequence: CASSMDRRRSNQPQHF.

This sequence joins TRBV9 and TRBJ2-5; TRBD2 agrees at 10 bases. There are 16 residues in the CDR3. Germline assignment: CDR1 SGDLS and CDR2 YYNGEE. V shed 4 bases and J 1 base; nucleotides not matched to a gene: 7. Here the CDR3 DNA reads TGTGCCAGCAGCCGGGGCCTAGCGGGGGTCCAAGAGACCCAGTACTTC. Residues: CASSRGLAGVQETQYF.